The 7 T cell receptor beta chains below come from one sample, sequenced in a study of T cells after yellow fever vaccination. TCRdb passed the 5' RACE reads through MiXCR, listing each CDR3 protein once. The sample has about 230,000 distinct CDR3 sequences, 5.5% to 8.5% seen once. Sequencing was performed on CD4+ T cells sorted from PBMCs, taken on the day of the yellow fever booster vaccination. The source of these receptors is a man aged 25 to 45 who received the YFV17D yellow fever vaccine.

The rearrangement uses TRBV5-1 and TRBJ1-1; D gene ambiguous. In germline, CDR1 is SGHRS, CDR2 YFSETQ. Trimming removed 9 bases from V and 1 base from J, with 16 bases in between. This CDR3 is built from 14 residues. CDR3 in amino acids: CANSSEVANTEAFF. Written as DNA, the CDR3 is TGCGCCAACAGTTCCGAGGTGGCGAACACTGAAGCTTTCTTT.

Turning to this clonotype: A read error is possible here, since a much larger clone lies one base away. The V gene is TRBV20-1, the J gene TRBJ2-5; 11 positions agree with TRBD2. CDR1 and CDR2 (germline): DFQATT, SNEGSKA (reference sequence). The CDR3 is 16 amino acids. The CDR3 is CCAREGLAALSETQYF. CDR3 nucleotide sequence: TGCTGTGCTAGAGAGGGACTAGCGGCCCTCTCTGAGACCCAGTACTTC.

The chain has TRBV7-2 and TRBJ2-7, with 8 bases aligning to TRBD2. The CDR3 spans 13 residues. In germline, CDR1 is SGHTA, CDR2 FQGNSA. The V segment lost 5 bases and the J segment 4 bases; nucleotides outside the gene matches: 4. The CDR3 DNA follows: TGTGCCAGCAGCCTGACTAGCGAGTACGAGCAGTACTTC. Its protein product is CASSLTSEYEQYF.

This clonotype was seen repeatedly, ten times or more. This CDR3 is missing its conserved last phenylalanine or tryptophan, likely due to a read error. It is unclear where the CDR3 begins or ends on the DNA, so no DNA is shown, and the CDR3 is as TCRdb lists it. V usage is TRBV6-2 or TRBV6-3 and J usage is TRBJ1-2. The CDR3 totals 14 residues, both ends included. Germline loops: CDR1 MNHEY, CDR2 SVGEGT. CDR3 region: CASNEGSSRRLDFV.

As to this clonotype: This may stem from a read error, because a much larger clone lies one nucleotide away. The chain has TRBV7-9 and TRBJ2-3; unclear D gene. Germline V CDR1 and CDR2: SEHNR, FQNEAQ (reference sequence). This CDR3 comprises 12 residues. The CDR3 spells CASSDPRDTQCF. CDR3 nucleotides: TGTGCCAGCAGTGACCCGAGAGATACGCAGTGTTTT.

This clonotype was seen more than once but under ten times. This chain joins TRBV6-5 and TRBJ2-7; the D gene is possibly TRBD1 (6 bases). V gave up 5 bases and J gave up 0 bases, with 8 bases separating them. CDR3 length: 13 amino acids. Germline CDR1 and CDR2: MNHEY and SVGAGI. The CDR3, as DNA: TGTGCCAGCAGTCGACAGGACTCCTACGAGCAGTACTTC. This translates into CASSRQDSYEQYF.

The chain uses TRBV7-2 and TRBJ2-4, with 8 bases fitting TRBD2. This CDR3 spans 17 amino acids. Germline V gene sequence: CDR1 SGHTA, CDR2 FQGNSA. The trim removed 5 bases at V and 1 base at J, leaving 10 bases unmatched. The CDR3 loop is CASSPRGAGKAKNIQYF. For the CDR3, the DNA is TGTGCCAGCAGCCCGCGGGGGGCCGGTAAGGCCAAAAACATTCAGTACTTC.